A selection of T cell receptor beta chains follows, all from one sample in a study of CD8 T cells in ankylosing spondylitis. TCRdb re-called the 5' RACE reads through MiXCR, storing one row per CDR3 protein. The data show 150,000 to 200,000 distinct CDR3 sequences, about 9.9% seen once. The sequenced sample consisted of blood, either unsorted or a sorted T cell fraction (not recorded which). These receptors all come from a male donor with ankylosing spondylitis or in good health (not recorded which). The CDR3 runs from the conserved cysteine through the conserved F or W. The D gene is left open where the match is weak. Size is stated for part of the rows, as once, few or many counts, or as a class when the clone is expanded.

DNA: TGCGCCAGCAGTGAGATAGAGGCCGGGGAGCTGTTTTTT
CDR3: CASSEIEAGELFF
length: 13
D: .
V: TRBV10-1
J: TRBJ2-2
size: many

DNA: TGCGCCTGCTTTCTCTCCGGGAACACTGAAGCTTTCTTT
CDR3: CACFLSGNTEAFF
length: 13
D: .
V: TRBV5-1
J: TRBJ1-1
size: .

DNA: TGCAGTGCAAGGGTGTACAATGAGCAGTTCTTC
CDR3: CSARVYNEQFF
length: 11
D: .
V: TRBV20-1
J: TRBJ2-1
size: many

DNA: TGCAGCGTTGTGCTCTCCCCGGGACAGGGAACCTACGAGCAGTACTTC
CDR3: CSVVLSPGQGTYEQYF
length: 16
D: TRBD1
V: TRBV29-1
J: TRBJ2-7
size: many

DNA: TGCAGTGCTAGAGATGATTCGGGTTTGGGGGTGTCTATATACGAGCAGTACTTC
CDR3: CSARDDSGLGVSIYEQYF
length: 18
D: .
V: TRBV20-1
J: TRBJ2-7
size: many

DNA: TGTGCCAGCTCGAACAGCAACACTGAAGCTTTCTTT
CDR3: CASSNSNTEAFF
length: 12
D: .
V: TRBV18
J: TRBJ1-1
size: many

DNA: TGCGCCAGCAGCCATCCAACTAGCGGGAGTACAGATACGCAGTATTTT
CDR3: CASSHPTSGSTDTQYF
length: 16
D: TRBD2
V: TRBV4-1
J: TRBJ2-3
size: many

DNA: TGTGCCAGCAGGTCTCCCCGGGCAGCCCAAACCGGGGAGCTGTTTTTT
CDR3: CASRSPRAAQTGELFF
length: 16
D: .
V: TRBV28
J: TRBJ2-2
size: few

DNA: TGTGCCAGCAGGAATGGGGTCCAGCCCCAGCATTTT
CDR3: CASRNGVQPQHF
length: 12
D: .
V: TRBV27
J: TRBJ1-5
size: many

DNA: TGTGCCAGCAGTTTCCTCGGAGGGAGGGAAGCCCTAAACTATGGCTACACCTTC
CDR3: CASSFLGGREALNYGYTF
length: 18
D: .
V: TRBV28
J: TRBJ1-2
size: many

DNA: TGCAGCGCGGGGGACGCAACTGGGTACACTGAAGCTTTCTTT
CDR3: CSAGDATGYTEAFF
length: 14
D: .
V: TRBV29-1
J: TRBJ1-1
size: few

DNA: TGCGCCAGCAGCTTAGCGGGGGGGCCAGATACGCAGTATTTT
CDR3: CASSLAGGPDTQYF
length: 14
D: TRBD2
V: TRBV5-1
J: TRBJ2-3
size: many

DNA: TGCGCCAGCAGCTCAATGGGGGGACTAGCGGCAGATACGCAGTATTTT
CDR3: CASSSMGGLAADTQYF
length: 16
D: TRBD2
V: TRBV5-1
J: TRBJ2-3
size: few

DNA: TGCAGCGTGAGGGTGAACACTGAAGCTTTCTTT
CDR3: CSVRVNTEAFF
length: 11
D: .
V: TRBV29-1
J: TRBJ1-1
size: many

DNA: TGCAGTGCAACAGGGATAGGGGGCCCCTTGGAGGGCTACACCTTC
CDR3: CSATGIGGPLEGYTF
length: 15
D: TRBD1
V: TRBV20-1
J: TRBJ1-2
size: many

DNA: TGTGCCAGCACCGGGGGGGGAAATCAGCCCCAGCATTTT
CDR3: CASTGGGNQPQHF
length: 13
D: .
V: TRBV3-1
J: TRBJ1-5
size: many

DNA: TGCAGCGTTGAATTCTTGGGGGCGCCTATCGATACGCAGTATTTT
CDR3: CSVEFLGAPIDTQYF
length: 15
D: .
V: TRBV29-1
J: TRBJ2-3
size: many

DNA: TGTGCCAGCAGTTATCCTACGACAGGGGGTCGAACCGGGGAGCTGTTTTTT
CDR3: CASSYPTTGGRTGELFF
length: 17
D: TRBD1
V: TRBV6-2/TRBV6-3
J: TRBJ2-2
size: many

DNA: TGTGCCAGCAGCTCCCGCGGTTCAGGGCCCTACGAGCAGTACTTC
CDR3: CASSSRGSGPYEQYF
length: 15
D: .
V: TRBV9
J: TRBJ2-7
size: many

DNA: TGTGCCAGCAGCTCCCTGGGACAGGGGGCAGTCGGGGAGCTGTTTTTT
CDR3: CASSSLGQGAVGELFF
length: 16
D: TRBD1
V: TRBV7-2
J: TRBJ2-2
size: .

DNA: TGCAGTGCTCGACGTCGTCTAGCGGCCGGGGAGCTGTTTTTT
CDR3: CSARRRLAAGELFF
length: 14
D: TRBD2
V: TRBV20-1
J: TRBJ2-2
size: many

DNA: TGTGCCAGCAGCCAAGCGGGGGATCCATTGGGTGAGCAGTTCTTC
CDR3: CASSQAGDPLGEQFF
length: 15
D: .
V: TRBV4-2
J: TRBJ2-1
size: .

DNA: TGTGCCAGCAGCTTAAATCCCAGCTCTGGAAACACCATATATTTT
CDR3: CASSLNPSSGNTIYF
length: 15
D: .
V: TRBV7-2
J: TRBJ1-3
size: few

DNA: TGTGCCAGCACCCCCGGACTAGCGGTGAGGAATGAGCAGTTCTTC
CDR3: CASTPGLAVRNEQFF
length: 15
D: TRBD2
V: TRBV6-1
J: TRBJ2-1
size: many

DNA: TGTGCCAGCAGCCGACTAGCATGGGGCGCCCAAGAGACCCAGTACTTC
CDR3: CASSRLAWGAQETQYF
length: 16
D: TRBD2
V: TRBV3-1
J: TRBJ2-5
size: many

DNA: TGTGCCAGCACCGAATTTAGCGGGGGGGCTCCGTATTTT
CDR3: CASTEFSGGAPYF
length: 13
D: TRBD2
V: TRBV7-9
J: TRBJ2-3
size: many